The following is a T cell receptor beta chain sequence with its context. Its antigen is not known. These data originate in a study of shared clonotypes between healthy human individuals. Study as a whole: Contributing individuals were a couple of females and three males aged 18 to 49.

The CDR3 length is 16 residues. Trimming took off 0 bases at V and 10 bases at J, with 20 bases between the two ends. The germline V gene encodes CDR1 SGHRS and CDR2 YFSETQ. Study-level findings and limits: Four donors shared about 5% of their naive CD4 clonotypes. Relative to clonotypes present in all four donors, those not shared had lower generation probabilities.

Each replicate PCR on the sorted subsets used roughly 190 ng DNA (around 30,000 T cell genomes). The protocol was immunoSEQ multiplex PCR, while the TCRdb copy is restricted to in-frame clones and leaves out a portion. The sample yields around 1.9 million clones, 85% to 95% seen once. Terminally differentiated effector memory CD45RA+ cells were excluded by CCR7 positive selection of CD45RO-negative cells. The sample comprised naive CD8+ T cells from PBMCs. This clonotype was obtained from a man between 18 and 35 years old in good health. Some clones in this sample may be carry-over from other donors' samples. This rearrangement joins TRBV5-1 to TRBJ2-1; no firm D call. The CDR3 sequence is CASSLAGQPPFNEQFF. CDR3 DNA sequence: TGCGCCAGCAGCTTGGCGGGCCAACCTCCGTTTAACGAGCAGTTCTTC. Supplemented by reference TRBV5-1 and TRBJ2-1, the full variable domain reads KAGVTQTPRYLIKTRGQQVTLSCSPISGHRSVSWYQQTPGQGLQFLFEYFSETQRNKGNFPGRFSGRQFSNSRSEMNVSTLELGDSALYLCASSLAGQPPFNEQFFGPGTRLTVL.